Presented here are 27 T cell receptor beta chains from one specimen sequenced in a study of shared clonotypes between healthy human individuals. Produced via immunoSEQ multiplex PCR; TCRdb's table is partial and in-frame only. The sample records hundreds of thousands of clones, about three quarters being singletons. The source material was memory CD4+ T cells sorted from blood. Subset: CD45RA-negative fraction. These receptors were taken from a woman younger than 45 in good health.

This clone was counted only a few times. The rearrangement links TRBV6-5 to TRBJ1-1; 7 positions match TRBD1. CDR1 and CDR2 (germline): MNHEY, SVGAGI. The J segment lost 3 bases and the V segment lost 4 bases, leaving 8 bases of the junction unmatched. The CDR3 consists of 15 residues. In DNA form, the CDR3 reads TGTGCCAGCAGTTCAGGGGGTTATAGGTACACTGAAGCTTTCTTT. Protein product: CASSSGGYRYTEAFF.

The chain is built from TRBV5-1 and TRBJ2-2, with 8 positions matching TRBD2. Germline V lookup: CDR1 SGHRS, CDR2 YFSETQ. V lost 2 bases, J lost 4 bases, and 4 bases stayed unmatched. The CDR3 loop spans 15 amino acids. CDR3 sequence reads: CASSFTTSATGELFF. In DNA form, the CDR3 reads TGCGCCAGCAGCTTTACGACTAGCGCCACCGGGGAGCTGTTTTTT. The full variable domain, in which reference TRBV5-1 and TRBJ2-2 provide the parts outside the CDR3, is KAGVTQTPRYLIKTRGQQVTLSCSPISGHRSVSWYQQTPGQGLQFLFEYFSETQRNKGNFPGRFSGRQFSNSRSEMNVSTLELGDSALYLCASSFTTSATGELFFGEGSRLTVL.

The rearrangement joins TRBV6-5 to TRBJ2-7, with TRBD2 as a possible D gene (6 bases). Trimming stripped 5 bases from V and 2 bases from J, with 16 bases between. Germline assignment: CDR1 MNHEY and CDR2 SVGAGI. CDR3 length: 15 amino acids. CDR3 DNA sequence: TGTGCCAGCAGTGGCGCTCGGACGGGGGCCTACGAGCAGTACTTC. Protein: CASSGARTGAYEQYF.

This sequence joins TRBV7-6 and TRBJ2-1; TRBD1 is a possible D gene (6 bases). V was trimmed by 1 base and J by 9 bases, leaving 7 bases between them. CDR1 is SGHVS, CDR2 FNYEAQ, per germline. This CDR3 region has 12 residues. The CDR3 DNA reads TGTGCCAGCAGCTTAGGAGGGGGTGAGCAGTTCTTC. Its protein product is CASSLGGGEQFF.

In DNA, the CDR3 is TGTGCCAGCAGCCCAAGTAACGGGGGCAGTGAGCAGTTCTTC. Protein: CASSPSNGGSEQFF. J is TRBJ2-1 and V is TRBV7-2; D could derive from TRBD1 or TRBD2 (6 bases each). Trimming took 5 bases from V and 9 from J, leaving 17 bases between them. This CDR3 region has 14 residues. Germline V lookup: CDR1 SGHTA, CDR2 FQGNSA. The whole variable domain, remainder taken from reference TRBV7-2 and TRBJ2-1, is GAGVSQSPSNKVTEKGKDVELRCDPISGHTALYWYRQSLGQGLEFLIYFQGNSAPDKSGLPSDRFSAERTGGSVSTLTIQRTQQEDSAVYLCASSPSNGGSEQFFGPGTRLTVL.

The genes are TRBV28 and TRBJ2-2, with 10 positions matching TRBD2. Per the germline V gene, CDR1 is MDHEN and CDR2 is SYDVKM. The CDR3 is made up of 17 amino acids. Trimming at V came to 3 bases and at J to 5 bases, leaving 9 bases not matched to a gene. The CDR3 here is CASSFYSSGSRTGELFF. CDR3 sequence (DNA): TGTGCCAGCAGTTTTTACTCTAGCGGGAGCAGGACCGGGGAGCTGTTTTTT.

The V call is TRBV14, the J call TRBJ1-3; D call uncertain. The CDR3 runs 14 residues. CDR1 is SGHDN, CDR2 FVKESK, per germline. The ends were cut back, 4 bases at V and 3 bases at J, with 10 bases in the middle. The CDR3 DNA reads TGTGCCAGCAGCCCGGGCGGGTTTGGAAACACCATATATTTT. It encodes CASSPGGFGNTIYF.

This clone was counted ten times or more. The chain recombines TRBV6-1 with TRBJ1-5; no reliable D call. V lost 1 base to trimming and J lost 7 bases, with 8 bases between them. CDR1 is MNHNS and CDR2 is SASEGT in the germline V gene. The CDR3 contains 13 residues. CDR3 sequence: CASSEDLSQPQHF. Written as DNA, the CDR3 is TGTGCCAGCAGTGAAGATCTCAGCCAGCCCCAGCATTTT.

The chain is built from TRBV19 and TRBJ2-7; the D gene is possibly TRBD2 (6 bases). CDR3 size: 15 residues. CDR1 is LNHDA and CDR2 is SQIVND in the germline V gene (reference sequence). V dropped 3 bases and J dropped 4 bases, with 16 bases sitting between them. The CDR3 spells CASSISAGRPYEQYF. The CDR3 bases are TGTGCCAGTAGTATTTCGGCGGGACGTCCGTACGAGCAGTACTTC.

The chain employs TRBV5-1 and TRBJ1-2, with 7 positions matching TRBD1. This CDR3 is 16 amino acids long. CDR1 and CDR2 from the germline V gene are SGHRS and YFSETQ. V was clipped by 4 bases and J by 5 bases; unmatched bases: 14. The CDR3 spells CASSPGRDSGRYGYTF. As DNA, the CDR3 is TGCGCCAGCAGCCCGGGGCGGGACAGCGGACGATATGGCTACACCTTC.

This chain joins TRBV29-1 and TRBJ1-2; no clear D. Germline V lookup: CDR1 SQVTM, CDR2 ANQGSEA. CDR3 length: 12 residues. The ends were cut back, 2 bases at V and 0 bases at J, with 4 bases in the middle. CDR3 nucleotides: TGCAGCGTTGAAAAGACTAACTATGGCTACACCTTC. The encoded protein is CSVEKTNYGYTF.

The chain is built from TRBV6-5 and TRBJ2-5; 9 bases map to TRBD1. This CDR3 is 13 amino acids long. Losses at the gene ends were 5 bases for V and 7 bases for J; bases not matched to a gene: 5. CDR1 is MNHEY and CDR2 is SVGAGI in the germline V gene. The CDR3 spells CASSGQGMGTQYF. The CDR3 DNA sequence: TGTGCCAGCAGTGGACAGGGGATGGGGACCCAGTACTTC.

On this clone: This specimen includes other DNA sequences encoding the same CDR3. This CDR3 is CATSRDPLREQYF. The DNA of the CDR3 is TGTGCCACCAGCAGAGATCCCCTCCGTGAGCAGTACTTC. The chain is built from TRBV15 and TRBJ2-7; D unclear. This CDR3 contains 13 residues. Germline V gene data show CDR1 as LNHNV and CDR2 as YYDKDF (reference sequence). Trimming cost V 0 bases and J 7 bases, with 10 bases left between them.

This clone was recorded only once. The chain is built from TRBV10-2 and TRBJ2-5; 13 bases are shared with TRBD2. Germline V CDR1 and CDR2: WSHSY, SAAADI. This CDR3 is 17 amino acids long. With 3 bases clipped from V and 4 bases from J, the junction kept 8 bases outside the gene matches. This CDR3 reads CASSERTSGRVVETQYF. The DNA of the CDR3 is TGCGCCAGCAGTGAAAGGACTAGCGGGAGAGTAGTAGAGACCCAGTACTTC.

This clone was observed once. The chain couples TRBV6-6 to TRBJ1-4, with 9 bases that match TRBD1. This CDR3 is built from 15 residues. Germline values: CDR1 MNHNY, CDR2 SVGAGI (reference sequence). V shed 6 bases and J 2 bases; nucleotides not matched to a gene: 4. The CDR3 nucleotides read TGTGCCAGCAGAGGGACAGGGATCACTAATGAAAAACTGTTTTTT. This gives the protein CASRGTGITNEKLFF.

This chain joins TRBV30 and TRBJ1-5; 8 bases match TRBD1. Germline assignment: CDR1 GTSNPN and CDR2 SVGIG (reference sequence). The CDR3 spans 12 residues. J gave up 4 bases and V 7 bases, and 3 bases lay outside the gene matches. This chain's CDR3 is CASRQGNQPQHF. Written as DNA, the CDR3 is TGTGCCTCCCGACAGGGGAATCAGCCCCAGCATTTT.

The V and J genes are TRBV27 and TRBJ1-2; D may be TRBD1 (6 bases). Germline assignment: CDR1 MNHEY and CDR2 SMNVEV (reference sequence). V was trimmed by 3 bases and J by 1 base, leaving 18 bases between them. The CDR3 has 17 amino acids. The CDR3 sequence: CASSLYWRGQINYGYTF. The CDR3 DNA reads TGTGCCAGCAGTTTGTACTGGCGGGGGCAGATTAACTATGGCTACACCTTC.

This chain uses TRBV6-1 with TRBJ2-7; TRBD1 matches 7 bases. The junction had 14 bases not matched to a gene; V was cut back by 0 bases and J by 3 bases. The CDR3 is 18 residues long. Germline V gene sequence: CDR1 MNHNS, CDR2 SASEGT. CDR3 bases: TGTGCCAGCAGTGAAGCCCACGGGACAGTTGGCCTCAACTACGAGCAGTACTTC. It codes for CASSEAHGTVGLNYEQYF.

The chain uses TRBV2 and TRBJ1-5; D is uncertain. The germline V gene encodes CDR1 SNHLY and CDR2 FYNNEI. The CDR3 has 13 residues. With 4 bases removed from V and 5 bases from J, the gap between germline ends came to 9 bases. CDR3 loop: CASSATEDQPQHF. The CDR3 nucleotides read TGTGCCAGCAGTGCCACAGAGGATCAGCCCCAGCATTTT.

The chain carries TRBV29-1 and TRBJ2-5; weak D call: TRBD1 (5 bases). Judging by the DNA end, TRBJ2-7 fits better; the J call may be wrong. The CDR3 runs 14 residues. CDR1 SQVTM and CDR2 ANQGSEA come from the germline V gene. CDR3 bases: TGCAGCGTTGAAGTTTCAGGGCCCCGAATCGAGCAGTACTTC. Its translation: CSVEVSGPRIEQYF.

V usage is TRBV28 and J usage is TRBJ2-3, with D possibly TRBD1 on 5 matching bases. The V and J ends lost 4 bases and 2 bases respectively, with 10 bases between them. The V gene's germline CDR1 is MDHEN and CDR2 SYDVKM. The CDR3 loop spans 14 amino acids. CDR3 sequence: CASSWTTLTDTQYF. In nucleotides, the CDR3 is TGTGCCAGCAGTTGGACAACTCTCACAGATACGCAGTATTTT.

This chain connects TRBV5-1 to TRBJ1-2; tentatively, D is TRBD1 (6 bases). The CDR3 is 18 amino acids. V was trimmed by 0 bases and J by 7 bases, leaving 25 bases between them. From germline, CDR1 is SGHRS and CDR2 YFSETQ. CDR3 sequence reads: CASSLDGRQGLVLRGYTF. The CDR3 nucleotides read TGCGCCAGCAGCTTGGATGGTCGGCAGGGGTTAGTTTTGCGTGGCTACACCTTC.

The V and J genes are TRBV28 and TRBJ2-5, with D unresolved. V gave up 5 bases and J gave up 4 bases, with 17 bases separating them. Germline V CDR1 and CDR2: MDHEN, SYDVKM. This CDR3 has 15 amino acids. This CDR3 reads CASSALILGAETQYF. CDR3 DNA: TGTGCCAGCAGTGCTTTAATTTTAGGCGCAGAGACCCAGTACTTC.

The chain couples TRBV19 to TRBJ2-3; 10 positions match TRBD1. Germline trimming cut 2 bases from V and 2 bases from J; bases unmatched to any gene: 7. The CDR3 length is 17 residues. CDR1 and CDR2 from the germline V gene are LNHDA and SQIVND (reference sequence). In DNA, the CDR3 is TGTGCCAGTAGTATACCCGGGACAGGGGTAATCACAGATACGCAGTATTTT. Protein product: CASSIPGTGVITDTQYF.

The chain carries TRBV11-2 and TRBJ2-5; 10 bases match TRBD2. CDR3 length: 14 amino acids. Germline trimming cut 5 bases from V and 3 bases from J; bases unmatched to any gene: 3. Germline CDR1 SGHAT, CDR2 FQNNGV. The CDR3 DNA reads TGTGCCAGCAGCCTCGGACTAGCGGAAGAGACCCAGTACTTC. It codes for CASSLGLAEETQYF.

V gene TRBV19 combines with J gene TRBJ1-1; 9 positions match TRBD1. The germline CDR1 and CDR2 sequences are LNHDA and SQIVND (reference sequence). Trimming removed 7 bases from V and 4 bases from J; junction bases left unmatched: 7. The length of the CDR3 is 14 residues. CDR3 coding DNA: TGTGCCAGTATACCCGGGACAGGGAGCACTGAAGCTTTCTTT. Translating it yields CASIPGTGSTEAFF.

The chain joins TRBV18 to TRBJ1-1; maybe TRBD1 (5 bases). Germline values: CDR1 KGHSH, CDR2 LQKENI. Trimming took off 2 bases at V and 4 bases at J, with 11 bases between the two ends. The CDR3 contains 14 residues. Written as DNA, the CDR3 is TGTGCCAGCTCACCAGCCGGGGGGAGCACTGAAGCTTTCTTT. It specifies CASSPAGGSTEAFF.